This T cell receptor beta chain comes out of a study of cytomegalovirus exposure and HLA in healthy donors. Study observations and caveats: The study designated over 150 TCR beta chains cytomegalovirus-associated.

PCR involved 60 Vbeta and 13 Jbeta primers. TCRdb keeps only in-frame clones here, not all; method: immunoSEQ multiplex PCR. The table shows about 94,000 clones, with 50% to 75% occurring only once. To note about this clone: Its specificity is not known.

J gave up 9 bases and V 4 bases, and 9 bases lay outside the gene matches. Germline V gene data show CDR1 as LNHDA and CDR2 as SQIVND (reference sequence). The CDR3 totals 14 residues. This TCR was recovered from a young man in good health and CMV-seronegative. The V call is TRBV19, the J call TRBJ2-1; 7 bases match TRBD1. Material for sequencing was PBMCs. CDR3 protein: CASSRQGDGAEQFF. The CDR3 DNA sequence: TGTGCCAGTAGTAGACAGGGAGACGGGGCTGAGCAGTTCTTC.